This note documents a single T cell receptor (beta chain) sequence. Antigen unknown. This sample is drawn from a study of T cells in Graves' hyperthyroidism and ophthalmopathy. Amplification targeted TCR beta CDR3 regions from RNA transcripts. HTBI primers drove first-round RT-PCR of the TCR CDR3. TCRdb re-called the multiplex PCR reads with MiXCR, one entry per CDR3 protein. The sample lists fewer than 650,000 distinct CDR3 sequences, 35% to 50% occurring once. Overall study findings and caveats: Most clonotypes expanded in thyroid above 0.001 were likewise present in blood.

V lost 2 bases and J 5 bases, leaving 6 bases between the germline ends. CDR1 is ENHRY and CDR2 is SYGVKD in the germline V gene. There are 12 residues in the CDR3. The sequence was collected from an adult woman with Graves' disease, either hyperthyroidism or ophthalmopathy (not recorded which). The chain carries TRBV10-3 and TRBJ2-5; D ambiguous. Material for sequencing was peripheral blood or thyroid tissue (not recorded which). The DNA of the CDR3 is TGTGCCATCAGTGAGGTCGGGGAGACCCAGTACTTC. This gives the protein CAISEVGETQYF.